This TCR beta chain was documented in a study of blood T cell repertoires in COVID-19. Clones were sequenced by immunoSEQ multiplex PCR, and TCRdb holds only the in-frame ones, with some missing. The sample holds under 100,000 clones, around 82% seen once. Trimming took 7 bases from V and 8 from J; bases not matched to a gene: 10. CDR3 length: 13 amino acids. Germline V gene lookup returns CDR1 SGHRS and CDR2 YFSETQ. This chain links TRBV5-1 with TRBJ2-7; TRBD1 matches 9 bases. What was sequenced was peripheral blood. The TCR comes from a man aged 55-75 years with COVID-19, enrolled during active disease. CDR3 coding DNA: TGCGCCAGCCGTCCCGGGACAGGGTCAAAGCAGTACTTC. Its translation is CASRPGTGSKQYF.